A single sample is the source of the 11 T cell receptor beta chains below, sequenced in a study of patients and donors after allogeneic stem cell transplantation (dated by TCRdb to 2018 to 2021). Receptor libraries were prepared by RT-PCR. TCRdb names NextSeq 550 as the instrument used. TCRdb reworked the public reads: Q25 trimming with fastp, MiXCR clone assembly, productive beta chains retained. One record per CDR3 amino acid sequence lists the most common genes and DNA. The sample table holds roughly 940,000 distinct CDR3 sequences, of which more than 15% were seen once. The ten biggest clones cover under 6.5% of the sample. Sequenced: blood, either unsorted or a sorted T cell fraction (not recorded which). These receptors all come from a human donor who was either an allogeneic HSCT recipient or a stem cell or donor lymphocyte infusion donor (not recorded which). It is not recorded whose cells these are; they may come from a transplant donor.

The chain carries TRBV12-3 or TRBV12-4 and TRBJ1-5; D gene uncertain. The CDR3 extends over 9 amino acids. V was pared by 6 bases and J by 12 bases, with 6 bases between. CDR3 in amino acids: CASSLFQHF. In DNA form, the CDR3 reads TGTGCCAGCAGCCTTTTCCAGCATTTT.

The V gene is TRBV5-1, the J gene TRBJ2-7; no clear D. There are 14 residues in the CDR3. Germline loops: CDR1 SGHRS, CDR2 YFSETQ. Deletions cut 1 base from V and 0 bases from J, with 8 bases between. CDR3 residues: CASSLLGYSYEQYF. The CDR3 DNA follows: TGCGCCAGCAGCTTGCTAGGTTACTCCTACGAGCAGTACTTC.

This chain uses TRBV24-1 with TRBJ2-3, with 10 nucleotides matching TRBD1. Trimming took 3 bases from V and 3 from J; bases not matched to a gene: 5. CDR1 is KGHDR and CDR2 is SFDVKD in the germline V gene. This CDR3 comprises 16 residues. The CDR3 sequence: CATSDAGTGVTDTQYF. In DNA, the CDR3 is TGTGCCACCAGTGATGCCGGGACAGGGGTTACAGATACGCAGTATTTT.

The chain carries TRBV12-3 or TRBV12-4 and TRBJ1-4; TRBD1 aligns across 7 bases. The CDR3 runs 13 residues. V lost 9 bases, J lost 4 bases, and 5 bases stayed unmatched. CDR3 nucleotides: TGTGCCAGTTCCGGGACAGTTAATGAAAAACTGTTTTTT. It encodes CASSGTVNEKLFF.

Written as DNA, the CDR3 is TGTGCCAGCAGTGAATCAGGGTCGGCCACTGAAGCTTTCTTT. Translation: CASSESGSATEAFF. The gene calls are TRBV25-1 and TRBJ1-1; D perhaps matches TRBD1 (5 bases). The germline V and J ends were trimmed by 1 base and 4 bases, with 10 bases remaining between them. The CDR3 has 14 amino acids. Germline V gene data show CDR1 as MGHDK and CDR2 as SYGVNS.

The V and J genes are TRBV12-3 or TRBV12-4 and TRBJ1-3, with D unresolved. V lost 3 bases and J lost 1, with 13 bases in between. There are 16 residues in the CDR3. The CDR3 region has the DNA TGTGCCAGCAGTTTCGTCCCTGGACGTTCTGGAAACACCATATATTTT. It encodes CASSFVPGRSGNTIYF.

This clonotype occurred a few times. The rearrangement uses TRBV20-1 and TRBJ1-5; 7 bases fit TRBD1. The V gene's germline CDR1 is DFQATT and CDR2 SNEGSKA (reference sequence). V dropped 5 bases and J dropped 1; count of bases not matched to a gene: 11. The CDR3 runs 16 residues. In DNA form, the CDR3 reads TGCAGTGCTTTATATTCCGGGACAGTCAGCAATCAGCCCCAGCATTTT. It encodes CSALYSGTVSNQPQHF.

This clonotype was observed a few times. The CDR3: CASSLGSLAAPMSEQFF. For the CDR3, the DNA is TGTGCCAGCAGCTTAGGCTCACTAGCGGCACCGATGAGTGAGCAGTTCTTC. This chain uses TRBV7-6 with TRBJ2-1, with 8 bases aligning to TRBD2. CDR1 is SGHVS, CDR2 FNYEAQ, per germline. Trimming cost V 1 base and J 9 bases; bases outside gene matches: 14. CDR3 length: 17 residues.

This clonotype turned up a few times. The rearrangement joins TRBV28 to TRBJ2-2; D unclear. This CDR3 contains 14 residues. Germline loops: CDR1 MDHEN, CDR2 SYDVKM. V was shortened by 6 bases and J by 2 bases, with 10 bases between the two germline ends. The CDR3 DNA is TGTGCCAGCAGGGCCTTACATAACACCGGGGAGCTGTTTTTT. Protein sequence: CASRALHNTGELFF.

The chain employs TRBV3-1 and TRBJ2-1, with 8 positions matching TRBD1. Germline V gene sequence: CDR1 LGHDT, CDR2 YNNKEL (reference sequence). Trimming at V came to 0 bases and at J to 8 bases, leaving 9 bases not matched to a gene. This CDR3 comprises 16 residues. The CDR3 nucleotides read TGTGCCAGCAGCCAAGATATCGGACAGGGTATCTATGAGCAGTTCTTC. Translated, it gives CASSQDIGQGIYEQFF.

The chain is built from TRBV5-1 and TRBJ2-1; 10 nucleotides align to TRBD2. The CDR3 is 15 amino acids. CDR1 is SGHRS and CDR2 is YFSETQ in the germline V gene. V lost 2 bases to trimming and J lost 5 bases; unmatched junction nucleotides: 4. The CDR3 region has the DNA TGCGCCAGCAGCTTCCCGGGACTAGCGAACAATGAGCAGTTCTTC. This codes for CASSFPGLANNEQFF.